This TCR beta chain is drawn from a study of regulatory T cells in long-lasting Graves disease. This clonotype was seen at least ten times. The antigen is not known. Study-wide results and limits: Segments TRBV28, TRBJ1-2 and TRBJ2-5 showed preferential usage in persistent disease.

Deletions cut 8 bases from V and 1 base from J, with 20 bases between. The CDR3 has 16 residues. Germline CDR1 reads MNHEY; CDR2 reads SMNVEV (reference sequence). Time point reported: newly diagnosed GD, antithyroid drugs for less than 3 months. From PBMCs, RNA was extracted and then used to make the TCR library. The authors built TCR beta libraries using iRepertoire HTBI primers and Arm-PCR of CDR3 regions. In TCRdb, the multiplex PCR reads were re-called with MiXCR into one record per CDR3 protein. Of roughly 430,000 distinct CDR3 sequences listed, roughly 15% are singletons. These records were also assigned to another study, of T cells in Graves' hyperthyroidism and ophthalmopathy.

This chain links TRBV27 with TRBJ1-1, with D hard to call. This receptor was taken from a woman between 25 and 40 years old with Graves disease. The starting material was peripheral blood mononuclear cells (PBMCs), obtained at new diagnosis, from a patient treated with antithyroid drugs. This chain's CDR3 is CASRSGRTTKNTEAFF. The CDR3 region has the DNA TGTGCCAGCCGTTCCGGACGGACGACTAAGAACACTGAAGCTTTCTTT.